One and the same sample provided the 5 T cell receptor beta chains below, sequenced in a study of blood T cell repertoires in COVID-19. The method was immunoSEQ multiplex PCR; TCRdb's version includes in-frame clones alone and lacks a portion of them. The sample comprises some 260,000 clones, just over 85% of which are singletons, and approximately 1.7% rests with the top ten. The sequenced sample consisted of PBMCs or T cells enriched from blood (not recorded which). All receptors come from a man aged 40-55 years who had recovered from COVID-19.

V usage is TRBV6-2 or TRBV6-3 and J usage is TRBJ2-7; D is perhaps TRBD2 (5 bases). CDR3 length: 14 residues. Trimming cost V 5 bases and J 2 bases, with 13 bases left between them. The germline CDR1 and CDR2 sequences are MNHEY and SVGEGT. CDR3 in amino acids: CASSIGKGPYEQYF. CDR3 DNA: TGTGCCAGCAGTATCGGGAAGGGCCCCTACGAGCAGTACTTC.

In its sample, this clone was seen a few times. The chain is built from TRBV27 and TRBJ2-1, with TRBD1 matching 12 bases. CDR1 MNHEY and CDR2 SMNVEV come from the germline V gene (reference sequence). This CDR3 is built from 17 residues. V was pared by 2 bases and J by 4 bases, with 6 bases of the junction left unmatched. The CDR3 coding sequence is TGTGCCAGCAGTTTACGGGGGGGACAGGGGGCGTACAATGAGCAGTTCTTC. Its translation is CASSLRGGQGAYNEQFF.

Only a few counts were recorded for this clone. The CDR3 bases are TGTGCCAGCAGCTTAGTTGGCGGGAGGGCCGGAGATACGCAGTATTTT. It yields the protein CASSLVGGRAGDTQYF. The chain links TRBV11-3 to TRBJ2-3; 9 nucleotides align to TRBD2. The CDR3 runs 16 residues. V was clipped by 1 base and J by 5 bases; unmatched bases: 7. CDR1 is SGHNT, CDR2 YENEEA, per germline. The entire variable domain, with the rest obtained from reference TRBV11-3 and TRBJ2-3, is as follows: EAGVVQSPRYKIIEKKQPVAFWCNPISGHNTLYWYLQNLGQGPELLIRYENEEAVDDSQLPKDRFSAERLKGVDSTLKIQPAELGDSAVYLCASSLVGGRAGDTQYFGPGTRLTVL.

The genes are TRBV4-1 and TRBJ2-1; D uncertain. The CDR3 runs to 15 residues. Per the germline V gene, CDR1 is MGHRA and CDR2 is YSYEKL. Between the trimmed V and J ends, which lost 1 base and 0 bases, there was a span of 7 bases. In DNA, the CDR3 is TGCGCCAGCAGCCAAGTGATTAGCTCCTACAATGAGCAGTTCTTC. Residues: CASSQVISSYNEQFF.

V usage is TRBV6-5 and J usage is TRBJ2-2, with D unclear. The CDR3 runs 14 residues. V was cut by 8 bases and J by 2 bases, with 12 bases left in between. CDR1 MNHEY and CDR2 SVGAGI come from the germline V gene. The CDR3: CASHSSINTGELFF. The CDR3 coding sequence is TGTGCCAGCCACTCCTCAATCAACACCGGGGAGCTGTTTTTT.